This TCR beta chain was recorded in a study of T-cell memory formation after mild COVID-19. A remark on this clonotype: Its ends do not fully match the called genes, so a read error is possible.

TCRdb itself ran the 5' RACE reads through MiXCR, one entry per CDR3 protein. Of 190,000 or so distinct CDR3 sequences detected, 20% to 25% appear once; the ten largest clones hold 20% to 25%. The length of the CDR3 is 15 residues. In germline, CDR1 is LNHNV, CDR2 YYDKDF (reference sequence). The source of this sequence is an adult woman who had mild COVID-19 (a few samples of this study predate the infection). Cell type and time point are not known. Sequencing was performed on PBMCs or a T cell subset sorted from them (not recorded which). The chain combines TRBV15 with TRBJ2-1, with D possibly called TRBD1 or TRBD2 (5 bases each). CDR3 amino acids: CATSGEGKSYNEQFF. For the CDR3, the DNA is TGTGCCACCAGCGGAGAGGGGAAATCTTACAATGAGCAGTTCTTC.